This TCR beta chain was recovered during a study of shared clonotypes between healthy human individuals (dated by TCRdb to 2018 to 2020). As for the study more broadly: The cohort included a few men and two women between 18 and 49 years of age. To increase sequencing depth and limit assay-specific biases, different laboratories used diverse techniques to prepare libraries and sequence TCR repertoires. The study deeply sequenced blood TCR repertoires of about five healthy adults to estimate repertoire size and the extent of clonotype sharing between individuals. Between about 0.9 and 8.9 billion PBMCs per donor were obtained by leukapheresis. For each donor, CD4 naive and CD4 memory were each run on three plates, CD8 naive on two plates, and CD8 memory on one plate.

Donors were healthy HIV-negative adults with no recently reported acute infections or vaccinations. Every donor was a Caucasian adult residing in Nashville, Tennessee, USA. CD4+ T cells were enriched through magnetic negative selection, after which naive cells were positively selected on CD45RA and the remaining negative fraction served as the memory subset. After blood collection by leukapheresis, PBMCs were isolated using Ficoll-Histopaque density gradient centrifugation and then cryopreserved in the vapor phase of liquid nitrogen. Purity and quantity of every magnetically sorted T cell population were checked by analytical flow cytometry. Genomic DNA was isolated from every sorted fraction and measured by UV absorbance on a Nanodrop 2000c. Details on this clone: What this receptor recognizes is not known. Base quality data are lacking; no much larger clone is found one base away. The sample holds other DNA sequences that translate to the same CDR3.

Using the deep immunoSEQ assay, TCR CDR3 regions were amplified from genomic DNA by multiplex PCR. Extracted genomic DNA from each cell subset was spread evenly across all wells of several immunoSEQ 96-well plates, with each plate serving as a replicate. Each replicate PCR for sorted subsets received 150 to 250 ng genomic DNA, equal to tens of thousands of T cell genomes. The purified libraries were quantified using a Qubit 3.0 fluorometer, sized with a Bioanalyzer 2100, and then quantified again using the KAPA Library Quantification kit. Each immunoSEQ 96-well plate was sequenced on its own single-read 150-cycle Illumina NextSeq 550 flow cell. The authors processed their data as follows. Because the immunoSEQ output included only junctional sequences and no quality scores, the filtering could not be the same as the filtering used for full-length reads. Sequences were annotated with PyIR, a Python wrapper for IgBLAST v1.9, and V/J genes and CDR3 were assigned using IMGT germline references. Reads were filtered out if the reads had weak V/J assignments (E-value above 1e-6), no CDR3, stop codons, out-of-frame junctions, or ambiguous translated residues. V3J clonotypes were defined as sequences sharing the same inferred V gene, J gene, and CDR3 amino acid sequence. To compute the percentage overlap between repertoires, the number of shared unique clonotypes was divided by the size of the smaller repertoire. Repertoire richness was assessed with RTK rarefaction, the Chao1 estimator, and Recon v2.1 estimates of unobserved clonotypes. Generation probabilities for all TCRbeta clonotypes obtained by the gDNA method from a few donors were computed using OLGA. Sourced from immuneACCESS, this table was stored by TCRdb with only in-frame sequences that have V and J called. A share of the clones is absent; for the studies checked, an unresolved V gene accounts for under half, and the remainder has no known explanation. The V and J calls and clone size were taken over from that table, and D and trimming were inferred from the DNA. This sample is represented by fewer than 1.8 million clones; about 98.5% of them were singletons. Over 0.3% of the sample belongs to the ten largest clones.

V is shortened by 4 bases, J by 3 bases, and the region joining them spans 4 bases. Taken from the germline V gene, the CDR1 and CDR2 loops are SGHRS and YFSETQ. The CDR3 holds 11 amino acids from the cysteine to the phenylalanine. The sequence is cut down to CDR3 DNA, 33 bases in frame from base 1. The full study reports these points: Only blood was sampled, and tissue TCR repertoires likely differ from those in blood. Across a handful of donors, around 5.4% of naive CD4, over 3% of naive CD8, roughly 2.3% of memory CD4, and under 0.45% of memory CD8 clonotypes were shared. Estimated clonotype richness was generally larger for naive than for memory subsets. Pairwise subsampling led to the expectation that sequencing depth would affect the degree of clonotype sharing among donors. Incomplete sequencing was indicated by rarefaction of sorted-subset datasets, despite the large sequencing depth. Compared with non-shared clonotypes, the clonotypes found in all four sorted-subset donors had higher generation probabilities. Because the study included a small number of donors, the genetic and exposure-history diversity represented was limited.

This TCR was sampled from a man aged 30 to 39 in good health. The material sequenced was naive CD4+ T cells sorted from blood. The label giving this sample's cell subset or site can be read as: CD45RA+ positively selected. Recombination joined TRBV5-1 with TRBJ2-5; the D gene is not confidently resolved. In nucleotide form, the sequence is TGCGCCAGCAGCACGGAAGAGACCCAGTACTTC. The resulting protein is CASSTEETQYF.